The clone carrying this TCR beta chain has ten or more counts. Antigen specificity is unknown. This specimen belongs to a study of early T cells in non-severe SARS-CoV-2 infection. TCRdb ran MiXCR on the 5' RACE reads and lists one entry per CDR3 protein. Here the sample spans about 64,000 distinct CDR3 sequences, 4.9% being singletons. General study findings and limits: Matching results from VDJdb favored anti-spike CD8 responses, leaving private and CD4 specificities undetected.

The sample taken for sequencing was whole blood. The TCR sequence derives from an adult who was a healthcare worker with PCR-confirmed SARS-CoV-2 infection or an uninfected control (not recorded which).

Here the CDR3 reads CASSPTTIYEQYF. The DNA of the CDR3 is TGTGCCAGTAGTCCTACTACTATTTACGAGCAGTACTTC. The chain couples TRBV19 to TRBJ2-7, with D unresolved. Trimming pared 5 bases from V and 4 bases from J, leaving 12 bases between. The CDR3 loop spans 13 amino acids. The germline V gene encodes CDR1 LNHDA and CDR2 SQIVND (reference sequence).